This T cell receptor (beta chain) was profiled in a study of graft-versus-host responses after intestinal transplantation. Details on this clone: The antigen remains undetermined.

The study's findings and limits: Some patients had graft-donor T cell macrochimerism, and their allografts showed high graft-versus-host to host-versus-graft clonal ratios. Present in recipient marrow, GvH clones included some that appeared first in ileum or blood.

Libraries were prepared by immunoSEQ multiplex PCR; TCRdb keeps only in-frame clonotypes and omits some of them. Among about 40,000 clones listed, 91% were seen once. CDR1 SQVTM and CDR2 ANQGSEA come from the germline V gene. Trimming removed 4 bases at V and 4 bases at J, with 17 bases between. The CDR3 runs to 14 residues. Sequenced material: PBMCs, taken 300 to 320 days after intestinal transplant. The rearrangement links TRBV29-1 to TRBJ2-7; TRBD2 is a possible D gene (5 bases). The clonotype comes from a human patient who received an intestinal transplant, so some T cells may come from the graft donor. The CDR3 DNA sequence: TGCAGCGTTGGTGTTGCGGGCCCCCCTTACGAGCAGTACTTC. It is translated as CSVGVAGPPYEQYF.